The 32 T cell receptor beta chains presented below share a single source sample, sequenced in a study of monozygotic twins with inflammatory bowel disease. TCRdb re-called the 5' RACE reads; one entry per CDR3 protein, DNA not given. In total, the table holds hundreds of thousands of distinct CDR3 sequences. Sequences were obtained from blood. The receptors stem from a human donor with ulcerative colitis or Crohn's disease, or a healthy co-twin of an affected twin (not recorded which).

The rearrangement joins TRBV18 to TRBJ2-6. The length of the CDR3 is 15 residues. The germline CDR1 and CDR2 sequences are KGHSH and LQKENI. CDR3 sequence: CASSPRGVGANVLTF.

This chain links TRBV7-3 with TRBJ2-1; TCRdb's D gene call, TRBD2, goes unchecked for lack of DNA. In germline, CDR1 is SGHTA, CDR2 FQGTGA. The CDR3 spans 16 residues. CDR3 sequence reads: CASRPDFLSSYNEQFF.

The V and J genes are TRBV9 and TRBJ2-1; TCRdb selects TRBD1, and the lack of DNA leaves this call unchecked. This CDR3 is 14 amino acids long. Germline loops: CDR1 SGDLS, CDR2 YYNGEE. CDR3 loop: CASSPRGGGNEQFF.

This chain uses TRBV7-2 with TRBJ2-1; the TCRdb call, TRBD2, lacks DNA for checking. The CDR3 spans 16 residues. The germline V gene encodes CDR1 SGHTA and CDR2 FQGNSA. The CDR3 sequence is CASSLVGGGVYNEQFF.

The CDR3 is CASRSSTDTQYF. The chain is built from TRBV5-1 and TRBJ2-3. Germline assignment: CDR1 SGHRS and CDR2 YFSETQ. This CDR3 has 12 amino acids.

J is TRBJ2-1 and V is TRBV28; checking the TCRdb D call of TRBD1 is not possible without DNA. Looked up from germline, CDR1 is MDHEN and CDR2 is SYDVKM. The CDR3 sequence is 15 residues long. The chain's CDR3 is CASSLGTGKSNEQFF.

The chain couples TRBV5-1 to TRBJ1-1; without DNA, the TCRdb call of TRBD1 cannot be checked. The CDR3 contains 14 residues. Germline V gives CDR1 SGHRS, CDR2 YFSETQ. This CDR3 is CASSPYRAGTEAFF.

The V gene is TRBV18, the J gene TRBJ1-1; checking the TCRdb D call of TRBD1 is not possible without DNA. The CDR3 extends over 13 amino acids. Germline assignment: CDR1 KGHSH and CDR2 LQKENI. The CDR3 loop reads CASSPNMGTEAFF.

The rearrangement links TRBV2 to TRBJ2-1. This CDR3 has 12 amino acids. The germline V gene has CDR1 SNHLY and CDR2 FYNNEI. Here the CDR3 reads CASSVRKVEQFF.

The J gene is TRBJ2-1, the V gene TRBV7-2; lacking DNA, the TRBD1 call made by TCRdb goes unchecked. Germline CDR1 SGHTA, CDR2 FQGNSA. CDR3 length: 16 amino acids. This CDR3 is CASSLIGGGSYNEQFF.

The CDR3 loop is CASSSTSGHAYNEQFF. The chain is built from TRBV6-5 and TRBJ2-1; TCRdb selects TRBD1, and the lack of DNA leaves this call unchecked. Germline loops: CDR1 MNHEY, CDR2 SVGAGI. The CDR3 is 16 residues long.

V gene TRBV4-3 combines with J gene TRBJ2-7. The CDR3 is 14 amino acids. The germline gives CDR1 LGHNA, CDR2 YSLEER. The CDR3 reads CASSQDVKVHEQYF.

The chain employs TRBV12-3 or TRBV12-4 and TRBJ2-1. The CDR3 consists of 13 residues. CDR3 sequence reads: CASSTDQENEQFF.

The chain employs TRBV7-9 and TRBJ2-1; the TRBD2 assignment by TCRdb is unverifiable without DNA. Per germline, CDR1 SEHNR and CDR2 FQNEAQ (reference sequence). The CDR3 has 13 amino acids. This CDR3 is CASSPSFTGEQFF.

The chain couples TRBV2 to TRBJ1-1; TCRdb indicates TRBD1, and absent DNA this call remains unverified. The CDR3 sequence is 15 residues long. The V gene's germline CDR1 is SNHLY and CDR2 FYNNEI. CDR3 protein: CASVRTGTMNTEAFF.

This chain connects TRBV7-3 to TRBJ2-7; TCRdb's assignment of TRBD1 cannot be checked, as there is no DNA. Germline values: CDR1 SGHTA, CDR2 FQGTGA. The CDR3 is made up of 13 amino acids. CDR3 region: CASSLSPQKQQYF. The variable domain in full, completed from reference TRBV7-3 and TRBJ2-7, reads GAGVSQTPSNKVTEKGKYVELRCDPISGHTALYWYRQSLGQGPEFLIYFQGTGAADDSGLPNDRFFAVRPEGSVSTLKIQRTERGDSAVYLCASSLSPQKQQYFGPGTRLTVT.

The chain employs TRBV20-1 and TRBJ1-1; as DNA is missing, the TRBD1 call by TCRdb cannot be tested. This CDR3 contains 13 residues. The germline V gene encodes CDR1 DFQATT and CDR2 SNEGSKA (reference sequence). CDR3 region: CSVKQGARTEAFF.

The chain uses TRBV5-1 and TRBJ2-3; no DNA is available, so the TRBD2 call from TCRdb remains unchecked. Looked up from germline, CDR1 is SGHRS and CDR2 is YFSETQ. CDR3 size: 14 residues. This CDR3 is CASSPVAGGDTQYF.

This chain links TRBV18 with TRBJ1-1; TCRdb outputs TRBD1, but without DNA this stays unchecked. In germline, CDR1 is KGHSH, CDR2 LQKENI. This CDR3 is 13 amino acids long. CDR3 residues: CASSPSQETEAFF.

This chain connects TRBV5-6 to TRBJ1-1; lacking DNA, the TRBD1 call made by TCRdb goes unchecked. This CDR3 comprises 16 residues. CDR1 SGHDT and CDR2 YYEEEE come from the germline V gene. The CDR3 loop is CASSPDGGPTNTEAFF.

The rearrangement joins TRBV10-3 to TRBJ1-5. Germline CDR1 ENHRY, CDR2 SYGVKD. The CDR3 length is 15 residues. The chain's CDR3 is CAISESTGSGQPQHF.

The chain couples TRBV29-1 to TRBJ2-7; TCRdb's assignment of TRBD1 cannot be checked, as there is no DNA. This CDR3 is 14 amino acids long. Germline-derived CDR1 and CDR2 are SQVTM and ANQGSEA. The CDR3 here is CSVDRTGNSYEQYF.

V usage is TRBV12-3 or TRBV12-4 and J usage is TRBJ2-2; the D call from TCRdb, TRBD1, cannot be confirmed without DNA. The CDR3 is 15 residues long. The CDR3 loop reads CASSMGQTNTGELFF.

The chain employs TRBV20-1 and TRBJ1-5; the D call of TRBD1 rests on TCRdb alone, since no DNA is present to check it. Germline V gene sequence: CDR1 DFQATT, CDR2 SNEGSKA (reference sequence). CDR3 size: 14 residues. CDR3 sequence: CSARETGDARPQHF.

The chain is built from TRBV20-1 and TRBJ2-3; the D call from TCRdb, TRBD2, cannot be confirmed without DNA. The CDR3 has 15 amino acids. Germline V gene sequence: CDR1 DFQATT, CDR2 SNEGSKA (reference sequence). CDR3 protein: CSAFRIAGAVDTQYF.

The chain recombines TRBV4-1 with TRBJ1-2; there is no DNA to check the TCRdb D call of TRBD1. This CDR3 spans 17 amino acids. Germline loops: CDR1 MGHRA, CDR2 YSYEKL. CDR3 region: CASSPRGADLGVPGYTF.

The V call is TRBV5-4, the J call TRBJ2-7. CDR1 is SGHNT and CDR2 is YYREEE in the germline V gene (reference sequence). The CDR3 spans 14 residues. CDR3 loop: CASSLDLSSYEQYF.

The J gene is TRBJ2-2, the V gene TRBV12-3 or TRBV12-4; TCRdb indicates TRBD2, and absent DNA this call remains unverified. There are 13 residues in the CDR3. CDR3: CASSPRGAGELFF.

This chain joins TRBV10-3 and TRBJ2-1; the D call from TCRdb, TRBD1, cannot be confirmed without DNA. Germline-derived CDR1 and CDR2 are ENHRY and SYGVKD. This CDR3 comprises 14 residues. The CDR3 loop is CAITAGVPYNEQFF.

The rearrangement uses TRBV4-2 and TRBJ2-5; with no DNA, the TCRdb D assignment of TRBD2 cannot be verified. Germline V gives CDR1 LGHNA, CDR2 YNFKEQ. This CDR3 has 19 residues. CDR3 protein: CASSQEFRTSKMYQETQYF.

The chain's CDR3 is CSVHRGKNTEAFF. The genes are TRBV29-1 and TRBJ1-1; TCRdb lists TRBD1, though no DNA is available to test this call. The CDR3 covers 13 residues. Germline-derived CDR1 and CDR2 are SQVTM and ANQGSEA.

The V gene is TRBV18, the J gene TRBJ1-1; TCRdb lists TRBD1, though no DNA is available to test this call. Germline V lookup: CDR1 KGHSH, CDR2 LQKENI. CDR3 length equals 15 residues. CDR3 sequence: CASSRLTDKYTEAFF.